The clone carrying this T cell receptor (beta chain) was picked up many times. Its antigen is not known. The data belong to a study of CD8+CD57+ T cells in acquired aplastic anemia. Looking at the study overall: Across the sorted CD4+ and CD8+ cells, DNA amounts averaged about 3.1 ug.

CDR3 length: 16 residues. Germline CDR1 and CDR2: SEHNR and FQNEAQ (reference sequence). V was clipped by 1 base and J by 3 bases; unmatched bases: 8. According to the study, genomic DNA was the template for TCR beta VDJ and CDR3 profiling. TCRdb processed the reads anew with MiXCR; each CDR3 protein has one entry. Of 150,000 to 200,000 distinct CDR3 sequences in the sample, more than 45% were seen once. Patients included in sequencing had previously demonstrated CD8+CD57+ cell expansion by flow cytometry. With no exception, the patients had severe acquired aplastic anemia. Blood sampling was performed on the patients, and none of them had received therapy by then. Study-wide points: The same twenty-nine CD8+ CDR3 sequences occurred in patients and in controls.

The source material was sorted CD4+, CD8+, or CD8+CD57+ T cells (not recorded which) from PBMCs. The chain combines TRBV7-9 with TRBJ2-7; 8 nucleotides align to TRBD2. This sequence was found in a human donor with aplastic anemia. The CDR3 spells CASSLGPSSGSYEQYF. Written as DNA, the CDR3 is TGTGCCAGCAGCTTAGGTCCCTCCAGCGGGAGCTACGAGCAGTACTTC.